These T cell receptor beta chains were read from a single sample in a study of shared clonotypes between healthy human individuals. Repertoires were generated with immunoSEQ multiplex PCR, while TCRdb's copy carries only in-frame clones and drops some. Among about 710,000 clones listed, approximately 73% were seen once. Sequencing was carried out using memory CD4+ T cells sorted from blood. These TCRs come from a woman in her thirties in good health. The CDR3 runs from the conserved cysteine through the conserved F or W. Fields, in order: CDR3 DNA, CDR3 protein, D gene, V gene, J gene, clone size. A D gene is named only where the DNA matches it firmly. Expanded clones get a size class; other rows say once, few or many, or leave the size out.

CDR3nt: TGTGCCAGCAGCTTGAGTCCGGGAACGAGGACCCAGTACTTC
CDR3aa: CASSLSPGTRTQYF
d_gene: .
v_gene: TRBV5-6
j_gene: TRBJ2-5
abundance: .

CDR3nt: TGTGCCAGCAGCCGACAGGGAGGCACAGATACGCAGTATTTT
CDR3aa: CASSRQGGTDTQYF
d_gene: TRBD1
v_gene: TRBV6-5
j_gene: TRBJ2-3
abundance: .

CDR3nt: TGTGCCAGCAGTGAATTGCCGCTCGAGCAGTTCTTC
CDR3aa: CASSELPLEQFF
d_gene: .
v_gene: TRBV25-1
j_gene: TRBJ2-1
abundance: few

CDR3nt: TGTGCCAGCAGCGTTAGCGGGAACACCGGGGAGCTGTTTTTT
CDR3aa: CASSVSGNTGELFF
d_gene: .
v_gene: TRBV2
j_gene: TRBJ2-2
abundance: once

CDR3nt: TGTGCCAGCTCAATGGGACAGGGAGCCTACGAGCAGTACTTC
CDR3aa: CASSMGQGAYEQYF
d_gene: TRBD1
v_gene: TRBV18
j_gene: TRBJ2-7
abundance: .

CDR3nt: TGCGCCAGCAGTGCTACTAGCGGCAATGAGCAGTTCTTC
CDR3aa: CASSATSGNEQFF
d_gene: TRBD2
v_gene: TRBV10-2
j_gene: TRBJ2-1
abundance: .

CDR3nt: TGTGCCAGCAGGCCGTGGGGGAGAGGAAGCACAGATACGCAGTATTTT
CDR3aa: CASRPWGRGSTDTQYF
d_gene: .
v_gene: TRBV27
j_gene: TRBJ2-3
abundance: .

CDR3nt: TGTGCCTGGAGTGTAGGGGGGAGGAATTCACCCCTCCACTTT
CDR3aa: CAWSVGGRNSPLHF
d_gene: .
v_gene: TRBV30
j_gene: TRBJ1-6
abundance: once

CDR3nt: TGCGCCAGCAGTTCTGGGGGGTGCGGACTAGCGGGAGGAATTTGTGAGCAGTTCTTC
CDR3aa: CASSSGGCGLAGGICEQFF
d_gene: TRBD2
v_gene: TRBV5-1
j_gene: TRBJ2-1
abundance: .

CDR3nt: TGTGCCAGCAGCTTAGATGGGACAGTCAATCAGCCCCAGCATTTT
CDR3aa: CASSLDGTVNQPQHF
d_gene: TRBD1
v_gene: TRBV11-2
j_gene: TRBJ1-5
abundance: .

CDR3nt: TGTGCCAGCAGCTTCCCTAGCGGGGTAGATACGCAGTATTTT
CDR3aa: CASSFPSGVDTQYF
d_gene: TRBD2
v_gene: TRBV11-2
j_gene: TRBJ2-3
abundance: many

CDR3nt: TGTGCCTGGAGTCAGGGGACTGGGGCCAACGTCCTGACTTTC
CDR3aa: CAWSQGTGANVLTF
d_gene: .
v_gene: TRBV30
j_gene: TRBJ2-6
abundance: .

CDR3nt: TGTGCCAGCAGCTCCCGAGGGGGAGCGGGAGGGTTCGAGACCCAGTACTTC
CDR3aa: CASSSRGGAGGFETQYF
d_gene: TRBD2
v_gene: TRBV11-2
j_gene: TRBJ2-5
abundance: many

CDR3nt: TGCGCCAGCAGCCGGAGCTCCGGGACAGGGAACACTGAAGCTTTCTTT
CDR3aa: CASSRSSGTGNTEAFF
d_gene: TRBD1
v_gene: TRBV5-1
j_gene: TRBJ1-1
abundance: .